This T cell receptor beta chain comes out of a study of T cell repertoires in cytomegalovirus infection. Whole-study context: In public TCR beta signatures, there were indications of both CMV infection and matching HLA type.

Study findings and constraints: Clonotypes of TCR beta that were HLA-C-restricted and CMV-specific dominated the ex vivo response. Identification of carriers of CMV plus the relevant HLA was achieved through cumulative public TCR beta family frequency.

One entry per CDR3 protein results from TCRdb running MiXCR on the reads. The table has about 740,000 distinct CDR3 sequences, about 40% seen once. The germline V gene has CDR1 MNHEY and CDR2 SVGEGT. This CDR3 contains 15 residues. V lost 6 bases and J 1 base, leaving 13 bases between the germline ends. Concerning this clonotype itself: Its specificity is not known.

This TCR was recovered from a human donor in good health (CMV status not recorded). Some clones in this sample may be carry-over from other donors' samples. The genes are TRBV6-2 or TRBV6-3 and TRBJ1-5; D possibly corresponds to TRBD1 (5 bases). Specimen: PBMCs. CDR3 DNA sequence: TGTGCCAGCAGCCCACCGGGGGTCAGCAATCAGCCCCAGCATTTT. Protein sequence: CASSPPGVSNQPQHF.